This note documents a single T cell receptor (beta chain) sequence. Its antigen is unidentified. One junction end does not reproduce the germline sequence, and a read error may be involved. Sequencing of TCR beta, carried out with a high-throughput approach, was applied to CD8+ and CD4+ T cells from the blood. It was negative isolation that provided the CD8+ and CD4+ T cells, whereas TEMRA cells were enriched by FACS. The RNA, about 0.5 to 1 ug, was put through reverse transcription using random hexamers. TCR beta CDR3 was amplified by immunoSEQ multiplex PCR. This amplification extended across 54 Vbeta and 13 Jbeta segments. TCRdb reanalysed the immunoSEQ multiplex PCR reads using MiXCR and keeps one entry per CDR3 protein. The table has about 430,000 distinct CDR3 sequences, roughly 85% seen once. This sample is drawn from a study of CD8 T cells in Susac syndrome. Overall study results and limits: The study recognized that its TCR sequencing and HLA analysis covered a relatively small number of individuals.

The CDR3 covers 16 residues. Germline CDR1 is MNHEY and CDR2 is SVGAGI. The sequencing input was CD8+ T cells from PBMCs. This rearrangement joins TRBV6-5 to TRBJ2-1, with D unresolved. This clonotype was obtained from a human donor with multiple sclerosis. CDR3 protein: CAGSYSRSSSYNEQFF. Written as DNA, the CDR3 is TGTGCCGGCAGTTACTCTCGTTCGAGCTCCTACAATGAGCAGTTCTTC.